This record looks at one T cell receptor beta chain sequence and its context. This clonotype was observed a handful of times. The antigen it binds to is not known. No per-base quality is available; no much larger clone lies one base away. V drops 6 bases and J drops 9 bases, leaving 12 bases in between. CDR1 and CDR2 (SNHLY, FYNNEI) derive from the germline V gene. Taken from cysteine to phenylalanine, the CDR3 has 13 residues. CDR3 DNA is the only sequence kept; it has 39 bases, read in frame from the first base. This sample is part of a study of human T cells and chemical hapten exposure (dated by TCRdb to the early 2020s). In the study overall: For sensitization, 2% DPC in acetone was applied to an approximately 2 cm by approximately 2 cm area of upper inner arm skin. Weekly therapeutic DPC doses were additionally applied to the scalp of patients throughout the approximately 24-week study period. Patch testing was performed on the upper back with Finn chambers containing 0.01% DPC, and the patch tests were scored after 6 days according to International Contact Dermatitis Research Group standards. The patient cohort, mostly female, included alopecia areata with under or over 50% scalp involvement, alopecia totalis and alopecia universalis. The libraries were sequenced as a pool, and the TCR yield per sample differed mostly because of small variations in library volumes within the pool. In alopecia patients, the study followed how the peripheral blood TCR repertoire changed in vivo over primary and secondary sensitization to diphenylcyclopropenone (DPC), a hapten. Blood samples were taken from patients before sensitization (week 0) and at 2, 6 and about 24 weeks after DPC sensitization. Under 30 alopecia patients gave blood for TCR sequencing at one to four time points (pre-sensitization, 2, 6 and 24 weeks). From each blood RNA sample, both TCR alpha and TCR beta chains were sequenced. What the work shows at the level of the full study, not this receptor alone: Patch test score correlated positively with the number of PT1 expanded TCRs, reaching significance at thresholds 8, 16 and 32 but not at 4. DPC sensitization did not change the number of TCRs with a frequency above 1 in 1000, and there was no evidence of changes in global repertoire structure. Because all patients had alopecia, a presumed autoimmune disease, the immune response of the patients might differ from that of healthy individuals. After repeated subsampling, the strength of the expansion versus patch-test correlation and the threshold at which it became significant changed. Compared with pre-sensitization or healthy control sets, expanded TCRs formed significantly more large CDR3 similarity clusters, which is consistent with antigen-driven responses.

Libraries came from RACE. Data came from a NextSeq 500. During library preparation, unique molecular identifiers were attached to individual cDNA molecules so that TCRs could be counted in a quantitative, reproducible way. The authors processed their data as follows. Samples had a median of about 90,000 TCRs, with a range from roughly 20,000 to 690,600. The Decombinator software suite was used to annotate the V, J and CDR3 of the TCR reads. For the PS versus PT1 abundance plots, all samples were subsampled to the same number of TCRs (28,000). TCRs were defined as expanded if absent before sensitization and observed at least eight times at the 2-week time point. TCRdb ran its own pipeline on the public reads, namely fastp trimming at Q25 and MiXCR clone calling, and kept in-frame beta chains. One record per CDR3 amino acid sequence lists the most common genes and DNA. The V and J calls, along with clone size, are taken from TCRdb and not from the paper's own processing. The sample table records tens of thousands of distinct CDR3 sequences; 12% of these occur just once. In total, the top ten clones hold less than 2.5% of the sample.

The time point tag for this specimen amounts to: pre-sensitization, week 0. According to the study, the label for this sample's treatment or condition signals: therapeutic diphenylcyclopropenone sensitization with weekly scalp DPC. Total RNA was extracted from unfractionated whole blood that had been collected in Tempus Blood RNA tubes. Blood at each patch-test visit was drawn before the patch test was applied. Eligible patients were aged 18 to 70, diagnosed with alopecia, deemed suitable for DPC therapy, and excluded if pregnant. This sequence uses TRBV2 and TRBJ1-6; no D gene can be assigned with confidence. The input for sequencing was whole blood, taken in connection with sensitization to the hapten diphenylcyclopropenone (DPC). The clonotype comes from a woman aged 40 to 49 with alopecia areata. Some clones in this sample may be carry-over from other donors' samples. The DNA reads as follows: TGTGCCAGCAGAGCTTCGGATATTTCACCCCTCCACTTT. Translated, this gives CASRASDISPLHF.